The 8 T cell receptor beta chains given below trace back to one sample, sequenced in a study of graft-versus-host responses after intestinal transplantation. Here immunoSEQ multiplex PCR was the method, and the copy in TCRdb shows in-frame clones only, minus some. The sample has some 8,000 clones, more than 30% seen once; the top ten hold approximately 6%. Sequences were derived from alloreactive CD4+ T cells from a mixed lymphocyte reaction culture, sampled before intestinal transplant. As to subset: CFSE-low proliferating T cells sorted from roughly six-day pre-transplant mixed lymphocyte reaction (GvH or HvG direction). Source of these receptors: a human patient who received an intestinal transplant.

The rearrangement uses TRBV5-4 and TRBJ1-2; tentatively, D is TRBD1 (6 bases). CDR1 SGHNT and CDR2 YYREEE come from the germline V gene (reference sequence). The CDR3 length is 13 residues. Trimming removed 0 bases at V and 4 bases at J, with 7 bases between. CDR3 DNA sequence: TGTGCCAGCAGCTTGGAACAGGGCTATGGCTACACCTTC. Its protein is CASSLEQGYGYTF. Filled out from reference TRBV5-4 and TRBJ1-2, the complete variable domain reads ETGVTQSPTHLIKTRGQQVTLRCSSQSGHNTVSWYQQALGQGPQFIFQYYREEENGRGNFPPRFSGLQFPNYSSELNVNALELDDSALYLCASSLEQGYGYTFGSGTRLTVV.

The V and J genes are TRBV30 and TRBJ1-1, with 7 positions matching TRBD1. This CDR3 has 14 residues. The V and J ends lost 5 bases and 0 bases, in that order; junction bases with no gene match: 6. Germline CDR1 is GTSNPN and CDR2 is SVGIG (reference sequence). In DNA form, the CDR3 reads TGTGCCTGGGACAGGGTCCTCATGAACACTGAAGCTTTCTTT. This encodes CAWDRVLMNTEAFF. The complete variable domain, with remaining parts taken from reference TRBV30 and TRBJ1-1, reads SQTIHQWPATLVQPVGSPLSLECTVEGTSNPNLYWYRQAAGRGLQLLFYSVGIGQISSEVPQNLSASRPQDRQFILSSKKLLLSDSGFYLCAWDRVLMNTEAFFGQGTRLTVV.

This clone was picked up a small number of times. The chain joins TRBV28 to TRBJ2-7; possibly TRBD1 for D (6 bases). The CDR3 contains 12 residues. The germline V gene encodes CDR1 MDHEN and CDR2 SYDVKM. V was trimmed by 6 bases and J by 6 bases, leaving 12 bases between them. CDR3 sequence: CASSSTGLEQYF. CDR3 nucleotide sequence: TGTGCCAGCAGCTCCACAGGGCTCGAGCAGTACTTC.

This clone was picked up one time. J is TRBJ2-1 and V is TRBV5-1; TRBD1 might be the D (6 bases). This CDR3 comprises 12 residues. V was shortened by 4 bases and J by 8 bases, with 10 bases between the two germline ends. Germline-derived CDR1 and CDR2 are SGHRS and YFSETQ. CDR3 loop: CASSGTGHEQFF. The CDR3 bases are TGCGCCAGCAGCGGCACAGGGCATGAGCAGTTCTTC.

This clone was detected only a few times. The J gene is TRBJ1-1, the V gene TRBV2; D perhaps matches TRBD1 (6 bases). This CDR3 spans 14 amino acids. Germline V gene sequence: CDR1 SNHLY, CDR2 FYNNEI. With 7 bases removed from V and 0 bases from J, the gap between germline ends came to 12 bases. CDR3 protein: CASILQGLNTEAFF. CDR3 sequence (DNA): TGTGCCAGCATCCTACAGGGTTTGAACACTGAAGCTTTCTTT.

This clone is labeled medium-sized. The chain is built from TRBV19 and TRBJ1-5, with 8 bases lining up with TRBD1. The ends lost 9 bases at V and 0 bases at J; junction bases unmatched: 10. This CDR3 contains 16 residues. Germline CDR1 is LNHDA and CDR2 is SQIVND (reference sequence). The CDR3 protein is CASQTGGGYSNQPQHF. CDR3 DNA sequence: TGTGCCAGCCAAACAGGGGGTGGCTATAGCAATCAGCCCCAGCATTTT. The variable domain in full, completed from reference TRBV19 and TRBJ1-5, reads DGGITQSPKYLFRKEGQNVTLSCEQNLNHDAMYWYRQDPGQGLRLIYYSQIVNDFQKGDIAEGYSVSREKKESFPLTVTSAQKNPTAFYLCASQTGGGYSNQPQHFGDGTRLSIL.

The chain has TRBV5-6 and TRBJ2-2; 11 nucleotides align to TRBD2. The junction had 12 bases not matched to a gene; V was cut back by 1 base and J by 4 bases. The length of the CDR3 is 19 residues. Germline values: CDR1 SGHDT, CDR2 YYEEEE. CDR3 DNA: TGTGCCAGCAGCTTGTTGGGACTAGCGGATCGAACGGGCACCGGGGAGCTGTTTTTT. Protein sequence: CASSLLGLADRTGTGELFF.

This clone was observed a few times. A read error may account for a junction end that differs from germline. This chain connects TRBV7-7 to TRBJ2-1, with 9 positions matching TRBD2. The V gene's germline CDR1 is SSHAT and CDR2 FNYEAQ (reference sequence). The CDR3 covers 19 residues. In DNA, the CDR3 is TGTGCTAGCAGCTTTTCCCCTTCTAGCGGGGCTCCCCCCTACAATGAGCAGTTCTTC. It codes for CASSFSPSSGAPPYNEQFF.